This paragraph reports one T cell receptor (beta chain). The data derive from a study of blood T cells in healthy people across ages. Donation came from healthy Caucasian individuals in Russia who were aged about 6 to 100. Staff drew roughly 10 milliliters of peripheral blood from each donor. The germline V gene has CDR1 MNHEY and CDR2 SMNVEV (reference sequence). This CDR3 spans 17 amino acids. V lost 5 bases to trimming and J lost 5 bases, with 24 bases between them. PCR was performed a second time for roughly 7 to 11 cycles using a sample-barcoded 5' primer and a J-beta primer mix. At least 3 million CDR3-containing paired-end reads were obtained per sample. One entry per CDR3 protein results from TCRdb running MiXCR on the 5' RACE reads. This repertoire shows around 900,000 distinct CDR3 sequences, roughly half found once; its top ten account for about a fifth.

The sample was blood. The gene calls are TRBV27 and TRBJ2-5, with a weak D call TRBD2 (6 bases). The sequence came from a woman aged 55-75 years in good health. CDR3: CASSPSVLGGTAETQYF. In DNA, the CDR3 is TGTGCCAGCAGTCCCTCCGTTTTAGGCGGGACGGCGGAGACCCAGTACTTC.